This entry describes one T cell receptor beta chain. The antigen remains unidentified. The sequence runs out 3 residues before the end of the CDR3; the remainder is reconstructed from the germline J gene. The data originate from a study of T cells in women clearing cervical HPV infection. Study in general: Cases' blood sampling followed lesion detection by median roughly five months (90 to 200). HLA type stays a possible confounder, typing being limited. Notes on the study in general: CIN3+ cases had significantly higher TCR repertoire richness than controls, but evenness did not differ.

Cervical HPV DNA detected by MY09/MY11 PCR, typed by dot-blot. With 8 bases removed from V and 5 bases from J, the gap between germline ends came to 9 bases. CDR3 length: 11 residues. The germline V gene has CDR1 KGHSH and CDR2 LQKENI. Method: immunoSEQ multiplex PCR; TCRdb's copy keeps in-frame clones and lacks some. The table lists some 40,000 clones. The specimen was blood buffy coat. This chain links TRBV18 with TRBJ2-5; D gene uncertain. The sequence was obtained from a woman between 18 and 69 years old with a cervical HPV16 infection that either progressed to CIN3+ or cleared (not recorded which). The CDR3 DNA, read in part, is TGTGCCAGCCCTTGTTCGGAGACC. Translated: CASPCSET. The full CDR3 protein is CASPCSETQYF.